The 16 T cell receptor beta chains below all came from one sample that was sequenced in a study of T cell responses to AZD1222 COVID-19 vaccine. Sequencing was performed with immunoSEQ multiplex PCR; in TCRdb, only in-frame clones are kept and a portion is missing. In all, the sample yields 150,000 or so clones. Input material: peripheral blood. These receptors were taken from an adult in good health.

V is TRBV6-1 and J is TRBJ2-7, with 13 positions matching TRBD2. The V gene end was trimmed by 4 bases and the J gene end by 4 bases; junction bases not matched to a gene: 10. There are 17 residues in the CDR3. Looked up from germline, CDR1 is MNHNS and CDR2 is SASEGT. The DNA of the CDR3 is TGTGCCAGCAGTGGTTCTCAAGGACTAGCGGGGGCATACGAGCAGTACTTC. It translates to CASSGSQGLAGAYEQYF.

The chain employs TRBV2 and TRBJ2-6; TRBD1 aligns across 12 bases. The CDR3 contains 15 residues. With V trimmed by 8 bases and J by 3 bases, 2 bases remained unmatched. Looked up from germline, CDR1 is SNHLY and CDR2 is FYNNEI. The CDR3 DNA reads TGTGCCAGCGGGACAGGGGGCCTTGGGGCCAACGTCCTGACTTTC. Its translation is CASGTGGLGANVLTF.

J is TRBJ2-7 and V is TRBV7-9; either TRBD1 or TRBD2 may fit D (5 bases each). CDR3 length equals 12 residues. V was clipped by 11 bases and J by 5 bases, with 16 bases between them. CDR1 SEHNR and CDR2 FQNEAQ come from the germline V gene (reference sequence). The CDR3 is CAATSGRNEQYF. Written as DNA, the CDR3 is TGTGCCGCCACATCGGGACGGAACGAGCAGTACTTC.

This chain links TRBV12-3 or TRBV12-4 with TRBJ1-2; unclear D gene. V lost 6 bases to trimming and J lost 8 bases, with 13 bases between them. CDR3 length: 12 amino acids. The CDR3 region is CASRTSNQGYTF. CDR3 bases: TGTGCCAGCAGAACCTCCAACCAGGGCTACACCTTC.

The chain uses TRBV6-5 and TRBJ2-7; D is possibly TRBD1 (6 bases). The CDR3 extends over 14 amino acids. Germline CDR1 is MNHEY and CDR2 is SVGAGI. Between the trimmed V and J ends, which lost 5 bases and 0 bases, there was a span of 11 bases. The CDR3 reads CASSKRQDSYEQYF. The CDR3, as DNA: TGTGCCAGCAGTAAAAGACAGGACTCCTACGAGCAGTACTTC.

V is TRBV19 and J is TRBJ1-1; tentatively, D is TRBD1 (6 bases). Germline V gene data show CDR1 as LNHDA and CDR2 as SQIVND (reference sequence). CDR3 size: 16 residues. The ends were cut back, 5 bases at V and 2 bases at J, with 18 bases in the middle. The CDR3 DNA is TGTGCCAGTAGTCCAATCGACAGGCGACATAACACTGAAGCTTTCTTT. Amino acids: CASSPIDRRHNTEAFF.

The chain recombines TRBV7-9 with TRBJ1-4, with 7 nucleotides matching TRBD1. Trimming at V came to 5 bases and at J to 4 bases, leaving 10 bases not matched to a gene. The CDR3 runs to 16 residues. Germline CDR1 reads SEHNR; CDR2 reads FQNEAQ (reference sequence). The CDR3 coding sequence is TGTGCCAGCAGCCCCCGCCCACAGGGGTTTAATGAAAAACTGTTTTTT. Its protein product is CASSPRPQGFNEKLFF.

The chain uses TRBV27 and TRBJ1-1, with no clear D. Germline V CDR1 and CDR2: MNHEY, SMNVEV (reference sequence). The V end lost 5 bases, the J end lost 1 base, and 8 bases lay between the germline ends. The CDR3 has 13 amino acids. For the CDR3, the DNA is TGTGCCAGCAGTCACCGGAAGAACACTGAAGCTTTCTTT. Protein sequence: CASSHRKNTEAFF.

CDR3 nucleotides: TGTGCCAGTAGTGCAGGAAACACTGAAGCTTTCTTT. Protein: CASSAGNTEAFF. This sequence joins TRBV19 and TRBJ1-1; D gene uncertain. Germline V gene lookup returns CDR1 LNHDA and CDR2 SQIVND (reference sequence). V was shortened by 5 bases and J by 2 bases, with 6 bases between the two germline ends. The CDR3 is 12 amino acids.

The rearrangement joins TRBV28 to TRBJ1-3; 8 nucleotides align to TRBD1. V lost 4 bases and J lost 2; bases outside the gene matches: 4. The CDR3 is 15 amino acids. Germline V gene data show CDR1 as MDHEN and CDR2 as SYDVKM. CDR3 residues: CASSWGTGTGNTIYF. The DNA of the CDR3 is TGTGCCAGCAGTTGGGGGACAGGTACTGGAAACACCATATATTTT.

This chain links TRBV28 with TRBJ2-1; 11 positions agree with TRBD2. J gave up 9 bases and V 5 bases, and 15 bases lay outside the gene matches. CDR1 and CDR2 from the germline V gene are MDHEN and SYDVKM. The CDR3 spans 17 residues. CDR3 nucleotide sequence: TGTGCCAGCAGTAGCTACCAACTAGCGGGGGAGAGTGGTGAGCAGTTCTTC. This translates into CASSSYQLAGESGEQFF.

CDR3 sequence: CASSAGTDSYNSPLHF. The CDR3 nucleotides read TGTGCCAGCAGTGCTGGGACGGACTCCTATAATTCACCCCTCCACTTT. The chain uses TRBV2 and TRBJ1-6, with TRBD1 as a possible D gene (5 bases). The CDR3 runs to 16 residues. Trimming left V 4 bases short and J 0 bases short, with 10 bases between. Germline V gene sequence: CDR1 SNHLY, CDR2 FYNNEI.

The chain is built from TRBV2 and TRBJ2-4; 8 bases are shared with TRBD1. The CDR3 runs to 14 residues. CDR1 is SNHLY and CDR2 is FYNNEI in the germline V gene. V lost 4 bases to trimming and J lost 7 bases; unmatched junction nucleotides: 6. CDR3 in DNA: TGTGCCAGCAGTGGGACAGGGCCGCTGAACATTCAGTACTTC. Translating gives CASSGTGPLNIQYF.

The rearrangement uses TRBV5-1 and TRBJ2-2; D not certain. V was cut by 0 bases and J by 1 base, with 10 bases left in between. The germline V gene encodes CDR1 SGHRS and CDR2 YFSETQ. This CDR3 is built from 16 residues. The CDR3 here is CASSLAPDLNTGELFF. CDR3 in DNA: TGCGCCAGCAGCTTGGCCCCAGATTTGAACACCGGGGAGCTGTTTTTT.

V gene TRBV7-8 combines with J gene TRBJ2-7; 9 bases align to TRBD1. Germline V lookup: CDR1 SGHVS, CDR2 FQNEAQ. The CDR3 contains 15 residues. V dropped 1 base and J dropped 5; count of bases not matched to a gene: 6. The CDR3 spells CASSLEGQGPNEQYF. The CDR3 coding sequence is TGTGCCAGCAGCTTAGAGGGACAGGGACCGAACGAGCAGTACTTC. Based on the CDR3 plus reference TRBV7-8 and TRBJ2-7, the full variable domain is GAGVSQSPRYKVAKRGQDVALRCDPISGHVSLFWYQQALGQGPEFLTYFQNEAQLDKSGLPSDRFFAERPEGSVSTLKIQRTQQEDSAVYLCASSLEGQGPNEQYFGPGTRLTVT.

The chain's CDR3 is CASSLDRNTEAFF. CDR3 DNA sequence: TGTGCCAGCAGCCTAGACAGGAACACTGAAGCTTTCTTT. V and J are TRBV9 and TRBJ1-1; perhaps TRBD1 as D (5 bases). The CDR3 is 13 residues long. The V gene's germline CDR1 is SGDLS and CDR2 YYNGEE. Trimming took 4 bases from V and 1 from J, leaving 8 bases between them.